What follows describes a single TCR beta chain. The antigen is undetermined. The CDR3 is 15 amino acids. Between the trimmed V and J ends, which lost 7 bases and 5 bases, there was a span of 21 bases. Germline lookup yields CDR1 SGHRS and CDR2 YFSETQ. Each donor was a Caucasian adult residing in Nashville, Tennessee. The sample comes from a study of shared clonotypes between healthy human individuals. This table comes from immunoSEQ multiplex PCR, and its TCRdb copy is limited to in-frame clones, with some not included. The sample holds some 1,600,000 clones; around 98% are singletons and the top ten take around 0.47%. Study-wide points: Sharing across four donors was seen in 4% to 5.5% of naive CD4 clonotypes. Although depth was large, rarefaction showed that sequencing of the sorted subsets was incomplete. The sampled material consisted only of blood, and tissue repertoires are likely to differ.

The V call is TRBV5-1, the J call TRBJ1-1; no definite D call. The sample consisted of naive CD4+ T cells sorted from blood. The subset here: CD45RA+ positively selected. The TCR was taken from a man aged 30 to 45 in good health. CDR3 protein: CASPITVMGRTEAFF. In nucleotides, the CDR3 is TGCGCCAGCCCTATCACGGTCATGGGGAGGACTGAAGCTTTCTTT.